This T cell receptor beta chain was observed in a study of T cells in Graves' hyperthyroidism and ophthalmopathy. Whole-study results and caveats: Peripheral blood also featured most of the thyroid clonotypes expanded above 0.001.

Germline V CDR1 and CDR2: LNHDA, SQIVND (reference sequence). V was cut by 6 bases and J by 1 base, with 18 bases left in between. This CDR3 region has 16 residues. It was RNA transcripts that yielded the amplified TCR beta CDR3 regions. The HTBI primer set was used in a first-round RT-PCR of the TCR CDR3. TCRdb analysed the multiplex PCR reads with MiXCR anew, one entry per CDR3 protein. The table lists 650,000 to 700,000 distinct CDR3 sequences, approximately 15% of them singletons, with roughly 16% in the top ten. Each patient was aged 18 to 65 and had newly diagnosed hyperthyroidism of under 2 months' duration. Patients having uncontrolled infection, another autoimmune disease, pregnancy or lactation were not included. Out of around 10 ml of fresh peripheral blood came the PBMCs. This clonotype was recorded many times. Its matching antigen is unknown.

This TCR derives from a man aged 45-60 years with Graves' hyperthyroidism. The sequencing sample was made of blood. The chain combines TRBV19 with TRBJ1-1; D possibly corresponds to TRBD1 (5 bases). The CDR3 nucleotides read TGTGCCAGTAGGCCGCCAGCGGGGACGGCGAACACTGAAGCTTTCTTT. This translates into CASRPPAGTANTEAFF.